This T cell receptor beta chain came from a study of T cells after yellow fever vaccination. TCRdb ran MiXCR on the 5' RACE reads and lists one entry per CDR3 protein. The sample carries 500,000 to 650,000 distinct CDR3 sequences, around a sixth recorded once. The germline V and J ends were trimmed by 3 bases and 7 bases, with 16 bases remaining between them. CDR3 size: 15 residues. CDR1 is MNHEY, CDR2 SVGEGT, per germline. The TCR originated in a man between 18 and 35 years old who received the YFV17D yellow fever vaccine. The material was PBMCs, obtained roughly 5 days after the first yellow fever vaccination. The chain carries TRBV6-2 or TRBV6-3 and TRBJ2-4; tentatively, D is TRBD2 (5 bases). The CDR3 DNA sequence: TGTGCCAGCAGTTATAGTACCCTCGGGGTTAACATTCAGTACTTC. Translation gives CASSYSTLGVNIQYF.